The clone carrying this T cell receptor beta chain is medium-sized in the sample. Its antigen is undetermined. V was pared by 6 bases and J by 6 bases, with 23 bases of the junction left unmatched. Germline loops: CDR1 SGHRS, CDR2 YFSETQ. The CDR3 consists of 18 residues. This entry belongs to a study of spatial heterogeneity in lung cancer. At the level of the study: Alpha-chain sequences were detected in numbers that were consistently lower than beta-chain sequences. Raw reads showed each unique TCR and UMI combination turning up more than ten times on average.

Time point described: sample taken at primary tumor resection. The study sequenced unsorted whole RNA from tumor, nontumor lung or frozen PBMC. Study-level findings and limits: Tumoral mutation counts were tracked by counts of expanded intratumoral alpha and beta TCRs.

Individual TCR cDNA molecules each bore their own unique molecular identifier. One entry per CDR3 protein results from TCRdb running MiXCR on the 5' RACE reads. This sample has some 2,500 distinct CDR3 sequences, with roughly 7.4% found just once. J is TRBJ1-2 and V is TRBV5-1, with 7 nucleotides matching TRBD1. The sample was lung tumor tissue, taken at surgery. The clonotype originates from a female donor with early-stage non-small cell lung cancer. In nucleotides, the CDR3 is TGCGCCAGCACCTTAGGCTCCGGGACAGTCCTATCCCCGGATGGCTACACCTTC. It specifies CASTLGSGTVLSPDGYTF.